The rows below give T cell receptor beta chains drawn from one sample of a study of blood T cell repertoires in COVID-19. Profiled with immunoSEQ multiplex PCR; TCRdb holds only in-frame clones, not every one. This table holds 56,000 or so clones, about 91% found once. The specimen sequenced was peripheral blood. The receptors originated from a man aged 50 or older with active COVID-19. CDR3s include the opening cysteine and the closing phenylalanine or tryptophan. Fields, in order: D gene, J gene, clone size, V gene, CDR3 DNA, CDR3 protein. A D gene is named only where the DNA matches it firmly. For some rows the clone size is stated as once, few or many, or as a class when expanded; others skip it.

D: TRBD2; J: TRBJ2-5; size: NA; V: TRBV19; DNA: TGTGCCAGTAGTATCTCTAGCGGGGGGAGGGAGACCCAGTACTTC; CDR3: CASSISSGGRETQYF
D: TRBD2; J: TRBJ2-1; size: NA; V: TRBV28; DNA: TGTGCCAGCGAGGGACTAGCGGGAAGAGAGCAGTTCTTC; CDR3: CASEGLAGREQFF
D: TRBD2; J: TRBJ2-7; size: once; V: TRBV10-3; DNA: TGTGCCATCAGTAGGACTAGCGGGAACTACCTCTCCTACGAGCAGTACTTC; CDR3: CAISRTSGNYLSYEQYF
D: NA; J: TRBJ1-2; size: NA; V: TRBV19; DNA: TGTGCCAGTAGTAACTTGATGGGCCCCTATGGCTACACCTTC; CDR3: CASSNLMGPYGYTF
D: NA; J: TRBJ2-7; size: NA; V: TRBV7-2; DNA: TGTGCCAGCAGCTTCGGTTCTGTCTCCTACGAGCAGTACTTC; CDR3: CASSFGSVSYEQYF
D: NA; J: TRBJ2-3; size: NA; V: TRBV7-2; DNA: TGTGCCAGCAGCTTGGCCGACTACCGCACAGATACGCAGTATTTT; CDR3: CASSLADYRTDTQYF
D: TRBD1; J: TRBJ1-2; size: once; V: TRBV10-3; DNA: TGTGCCATCAGTGAGGCTGGGACAGTTGGCTACACCTTC; CDR3: CAISEAGTVGYTF
D: TRBD1; J: TRBJ1-5; size: NA; V: TRBV30; DNA: TGTGCCTGGGGACCGGGACAGGGTACCAATCAGCCCCAGCATTTT; CDR3: CAWGPGQGTNQPQHF
D: NA; J: TRBJ2-1; size: NA; V: TRBV4-1; DNA: TGCGCCAGCAGCCAAGTACTCAGCGGGACCAGGGGTGAGCAGTTCTTC; CDR3: CASSQVLSGTRGEQFF
D: NA; J: TRBJ2-7; size: NA; V: TRBV5-4; DNA: TGTGCCAGCAGCTTCGGAGGGGACTACGAGCAGTACTTC; CDR3: CASSFGGDYEQYF
D: TRBD2; J: TRBJ2-1; size: NA; V: TRBV19; DNA: TGTGCCAGTAGTAGGCAGACTAGCGGGGGGCACAATGAGCAGTTCTTC; CDR3: CASSRQTSGGHNEQFF
D: NA; J: TRBJ1-1; size: NA; V: TRBV18; DNA: TGTGCCAGCTCTCCAAGCCGGGGGGGCACTGAAGCTTTCTTT; CDR3: CASSPSRGGTEAFF
D: TRBD2; J: TRBJ2-1; size: NA; V: TRBV7-2; DNA: TGTGCCAGCAGCCGTATTCTAGCGGGGGGCGGTCTCTACAATGAGCAGTTCTTC; CDR3: CASSRILAGGGLYNEQFF
D: TRBD2; J: TRBJ2-1; size: few; V: TRBV4-1; DNA: TGCGCCAGCAGCCACCGGACTAGCGGGGGGTGGGAGCAGTTCTTC; CDR3: CASSHRTSGGWEQFF
D: TRBD2; J: TRBJ2-5; size: NA; V: TRBV10-1; DNA: TGCGCCAGCAGCCAGGGACTAGCGACAGAGACCCAGTACTTC; CDR3: CASSQGLATETQYF
D: TRBD2; J: TRBJ2-7; size: NA; V: TRBV10-2; DNA: TGCGCCAGCAGCCCACTAGCGGGAGGGCCTTACGAGCAGTACTTC; CDR3: CASSPLAGGPYEQYF
D: NA; J: TRBJ1-1; size: NA; V: TRBV11-2; DNA: TGTGCCAGCAGCTTAAGGGGAGGGTCGGCCACTGAAGCTTTCTTT; CDR3: CASSLRGGSATEAFF
D: NA; J: TRBJ1-4; size: NA; V: TRBV7-2; DNA: TGTGCCAGCAGCTTAGATAGCAGGCCAGGGGAAAAACTGTTTTTT; CDR3: CASSLDSRPGEKLFF
D: TRBD1; J: TRBJ1-2; size: once; V: TRBV6-5; DNA: TGTGCCAGCAGTCAACACAGGGGTAGGGAGTATGGCTACACCTTC; CDR3: CASSQHRGREYGYTF
D: TRBD1; J: TRBJ2-1; size: NA; V: TRBV4-1; DNA: TGCGCCAGCACCCGGAATCCGGGACAGGGGTGGAATGAGCAGTTCTTC; CDR3: CASTRNPGQGWNEQFF
D: NA; J: TRBJ2-5; size: NA; V: TRBV7-9; DNA: TGTGCCAGCAGCTTAGTCCGGGGTTGGGAGACCCAGTACTTC; CDR3: CASSLVRGWETQYF
D: NA; J: TRBJ2-7; size: NA; V: TRBV5-5; DNA: TGTGCCAGCAGTCCCACGGCGGGGGCTCAGTACGAGCAGTACTTC; CDR3: CASSPTAGAQYEQYF
D: NA; J: TRBJ2-1; size: NA; V: TRBV5-1; DNA: TGCGCCAGCAGCTTAGATCCTAGCTCCTACAATGAGCAGTTCTTC; CDR3: CASSLDPSSYNEQFF
D: TRBD2; J: TRBJ2-2; size: once; V: TRBV4-1; DNA: TGCGCCAGCAGCCAAGACAGCCTGGGACTAGCGGGGGATCCGGGGGAGCTGTTTTTT; CDR3: CASSQDSLGLAGDPGELFF
D: NA; J: TRBJ2-7; size: NA; V: TRBV7-9; DNA: TGTGCCAGCGGTAGTAATAGGGGTTCAGCCTACGAGCAGTACTTC; CDR3: CASGSNRGSAYEQYF
D: NA; J: TRBJ1-5; size: NA; V: TRBV28; DNA: TGTGCCAGCAGTCAGACAGGAGTACTTAGCAATCAGCCCCAGCATTTT; CDR3: CASSQTGVLSNQPQHF
D: NA; J: TRBJ1-1; size: NA; V: TRBV28; DNA: TGTGCCAGCAGTTTATTGTCAGACGGGAGAACTGAAGCTTTCTTT; CDR3: CASSLLSDGRTEAFF
D: NA; J: TRBJ2-7; size: NA; V: TRBV6-2/TRBV6-3; DNA: TGTGCCAGCAGTTTCGACGTCACAGGGCCCCTTTCCTACGAGCAGTACTTC; CDR3: CASSFDVTGPLSYEQYF
D: TRBD1; J: TRBJ1-2; size: NA; V: TRBV30; DNA: TGTGCCTACGGGACAGGACGGTGGGATGGCTACACCTTC; CDR3: CAYGTGRWDGYTF
D: TRBD1; J: TRBJ2-2; size: NA; V: TRBV28; DNA: TGTGCCAGCACCCCCGCGCCGGGACAGGGTAACACCGGGGAGCTGTTTTTT; CDR3: CASTPAPGQGNTGELFF
D: TRBD1; J: TRBJ2-5; size: NA; V: TRBV10-3; DNA: TGTGCCACCACCGGACAGGGGGACTTAGGCCAGTACTTC; CDR3: CATTGQGDLGQYF
D: TRBD1; J: TRBJ1-1; size: few; V: TRBV18; DNA: TGTGCCAGCTCACCCGGGACAGAGAACACTGAAGCTTTCTTT; CDR3: CASSPGTENTEAFF
D: TRBD1; J: TRBJ1-1; size: NA; V: TRBV30; DNA: TGTGCCTGGTATCGGGACAGGGTGACTGAAGCTTTCTTT; CDR3: CAWYRDRVTEAFF
D: NA; J: TRBJ2-1; size: NA; V: TRBV2; DNA: TGTGCCAGCACCCCATCGGAGGGGCGCAATGAGCAGTTCTTC; CDR3: CASTPSEGRNEQFF
D: NA; J: TRBJ2-1; size: NA; V: TRBV10-2; DNA: TGCGCCAGCAGGGATCAAACAGGTCTAAGCTCCTACAATGAGCAGTTCTTC; CDR3: CASRDQTGLSSYNEQFF
D: TRBD2; J: TRBJ2-3; size: NA; V: TRBV15; DNA: TGTGCCACCAGGGGAGGTGGACTAGCAACAGATACGCAGTATTTT; CDR3: CATRGGGLATDTQYF
D: TRBD1; J: TRBJ1-5; size: NA; V: TRBV28; DNA: TGTGCCAGCAGGCCCAGGGGGAGCGGCAATCAGCCCCAGCATTTT; CDR3: CASRPRGSGNQPQHF
D: NA; J: TRBJ1-3; size: NA; V: TRBV2; DNA: TGTGCCAGCAGTGAATTGGCAGGGGCTGGAAACACCATATATTTT; CDR3: CASSELAGAGNTIYF
D: NA; J: TRBJ2-3; size: NA; V: TRBV7-9; DNA: TGTGCCAGCAGCTCTCTAGGGGCCACAGATACGCAGTATTTT; CDR3: CASSSLGATDTQYF
D: TRBD1; J: TRBJ2-1; size: NA; V: TRBV11-3; DNA: TGTGCCAGCAGCTTAGATCGGTGGACAGGGGGCGAGAATGAGCAGTTCTTC; CDR3: CASSLDRWTGGENEQFF
D: NA; J: TRBJ1-4; size: NA; V: TRBV4-1; DNA: TGCGCCAGCAGCCAAGGCGTTCGGGTTAGTAATGAAAAACTGTTTTTT; CDR3: CASSQGVRVSNEKLFF
D: TRBD1; J: TRBJ1-2; size: once; V: TRBV27; DNA: TGTGCCAGCAGTTTCTTTGGGACAGCGGGCTATGGCTACACCTTC; CDR3: CASSFFGTAGYGYTF
D: NA; J: TRBJ1-6; size: NA; V: TRBV30; DNA: TGTGCCTGGAGTGCCCCGAGGGGGGGTTCACCCCTCCACTTT; CDR3: CAWSAPRGGSPLHF
D: TRBD1; J: TRBJ1-1; size: NA; V: TRBV6-5; DNA: TGTGCCAGCAGTTACGCCTGGGACAGGGTTGGCACTGAAGCTTTCTTT; CDR3: CASSYAWDRVGTEAFF
D: NA; J: TRBJ2-5; size: NA; V: TRBV3-1/TRBV3-2; DNA: TGTGCCAGCAGCCCCTCGACACCGCAAGAGACCCAGTACTTC; CDR3: CASSPSTPQETQYF
D: TRBD2; J: TRBJ2-3; size: NA; V: TRBV30; DNA: TGTGCCTGGAGTCTGGGTCTAGCGGGGAGCATCACAGATACGCAGTATTTT; CDR3: CAWSLGLAGSITDTQYF
D: TRBD1; J: TRBJ2-1; size: NA; V: TRBV28; DNA: TGTGCCAGCAGTTCTCAGGGGGCATTTGACAATGAGCAGTTCTTC; CDR3: CASSSQGAFDNEQFF
D: TRBD2; J: TRBJ2-2; size: NA; V: TRBV11-2; DNA: TGTGCCAGCAGCAACGGGGGGGTCGGGGAGCTGTTTTTT; CDR3: CASSNGGVGELFF
D: NA; J: TRBJ1-4; size: NA; V: TRBV14; DNA: TGTGCCAGCAGCCCCAGATCAACTAATGAAAAACTGTTTTTT; CDR3: CASSPRSTNEKLFF
D: TRBD2; J: TRBJ2-1; size: NA; V: TRBV7-2; DNA: TGTGCCAGCAGCTCCAGACTAGCCCTACGCAATGAGCAGTTCTTC; CDR3: CASSSRLALRNEQFF
D: TRBD1; J: TRBJ1-2; size: NA; V: TRBV29-1; DNA: TGCAGCGTCTCCAACAGGGGAGGTAACTATGGCTACACCTTC; CDR3: CSVSNRGGNYGYTF